Listed below are T cell receptor beta chains from one sample, sequenced in a study of control samples from healthy donors and cancer patients. TCRdb's copy holds only in-frame clones and misses some; the assay was immunoSEQ multiplex PCR. There are roughly 120,000 clones in the sample; 93% occur only once, and about 2.5% lies in the top ten. The sequencing sample was made of blood. The receptors were gathered from a man in his thirties or forties in good health. The conserved cysteine and the conserved F or W are not part of the CDR3 here.

cdr3_length j_call v_call cdr3_aa
17 TRBJ2-1 TRBV9 ASSRDPVADPVSYNEQF
14 TRBJ1-1 TRBV11-2 ASSLVPGQLSTEAF
14 TRBJ2-3 TRBV11-2 ASSSQAERIADTQY
12 TRBJ2-2 TRBV25-1 ASSSQVFPGELF
11 TRBJ2-5 TRBV5-8 ASRTTGTETQY
11 TRBJ1-1 TRBV19 ASNQDRGTEAF
10 TRBJ2-1 TRBV7-9 ASSLGYNEQF
11 TRBJ1-5 TRBV6-5 ASSYGPTRPQH
13 TRBJ2-1 TRBV7-7 ASSFQRGGLNEQF
15 TRBJ1-5 TRBV28 ASSLLPGRTSISPQH
12 TRBJ2-7 TRBV5-6 ASSWPGQGGEQY
10 TRBJ2-7 TRBV7-9 ASSLSYYEQY
10 TRBJ1-2 TRBV7-8 ASSSDQGGYT
10 TRBJ2-5 TRBV7-6 ASSPHQETQY
11 TRBJ2-5 TRBV2 ASSSGGIETQY
15 TRBJ2-5 TRBV27 ASSRARLAGGGETQY
11 TRBJ1-2 TRBV18 ASSPSQGYGYT
12 TRBJ2-5 TRBV6-5 ASSYVPGGETQY
13 TRBJ2-5 TRBV29-1 SVVIGQGARETQY
17 TRBJ2-5 TRBV2 ASRARAGLAGSTEETQY
13 TRBJ1-1 TRBV5-1 ASSPSGTRGTEAF
12 TRBJ2-1 TRBV15 ATSPRDGYNEQF
15 TRBJ2-5 TRBV28 ASSLSRATGGFETQY
15 TRBJ2-5 TRBV4-1 ASSQSAAGEGQETQY
16 TRBJ2-2 TRBV2 ASRDGTGRNGGTGELF
12 TRBJ2-7 TRBV7-8 ASSPGDIAYEQY
10 TRBJ1-5 TRBV12-3/TRBV12-4 ASSPPNQPQH
11 TRBJ2-5 TRBV2 ASSETSSGTQY
14 TRBJ1-2 TRBV5-8 ASSLALGVRLYGYT
14 TRBJ2-2 TRBV5-5 ASSLAAGIDTGELF
14 TRBJ2-1 TRBV5-8 ASRLPRAGSYNEQF
15 TRBJ2-5 TRBV11-2 ASSLDLGWKDQETQY
10 TRBJ2-1 TRBV6-6 ASDPGGNEQF
12 TRBJ2-5 TRBV7-6 ASSPLDREETQY
11 TRBJ1-2 TRBV12-3/TRBV12-4 ASSLGPHAGYT
14 TRBJ2-2 TRBV5-4 ASTQTGEKRTGELF
13 TRBJ2-1 TRBV11-3 ASSLKDSSYNEQF
16 TRBJ2-1 TRBV9 ASSGSASEGSSYNEQF
13 TRBJ1-4 TRBV28 ASSLFEGAGEKLF
14 TRBJ1-1 TRBV6-5 ASSYSGTGGNTEAF
11 TRBJ2-7 TRBV6-5 ASRLDSALEQY
12 TRBJ2-2 TRBV6-6 ASSLTGTAGELF
11 TRBJ2-7 TRBV6-6 ASRGINPYEQY
13 TRBJ1-1 TRBV5-4 ASRGPDRGRDEAF
14 TRBJ2-1 TRBV28 ASSFGEVPAYNEQF
14 TRBJ1-5 TRBV7-8 ASSSVGTQSNQPQH
14 TRBJ2-7 TRBV7-9 ASSFPGIQGSYEQY
11 TRBJ1-1 TRBV5-5 ASSLGSQTEAF
12 TRBJ2-1 TRBV6-1 ASSEGGAYNEQF
11 TRBJ1-1 TRBV10-1 ASSDRMNTEAF
10 TRBJ1-1 TRBV11-3 ASSLGDAEAF
13 TRBJ1-1 TRBV5-1 ASSDGSRVGTEAF